The next 28 T cell receptor beta chains were all read from a single sample in a study of tumor and adjacent non-tumor tissue in lung cancer. No cell sorting was done before RNA was extracted from the tissue. This non-tumor lung sample came from over 3 cm beyond the tumor edge. TCRbeta libraries were built with three rounds of nested PCR, modified from ARM-PCR. TCRdb reanalysed the multiplex PCR reads using MiXCR and keeps one entry per CDR3 protein. The repertoire holds over 35,000 distinct CDR3 sequences, with roughly 66% as singletons. Sequences were obtained from distant non-tumor lung tissue. These receptors were taken from a man in his fifties with non-small cell lung cancer.

This clonotype has just a few counts. Its ends do not fully match the called genes, so a read error is possible. This chain connects TRBV14 to TRBJ2-2, with D tentatively TRBD1 (6 bases). CDR1 and CDR2 (germline): SGHDN, FVKESK. The CDR3 extends over 15 amino acids. Here the CDR3 reads CASSCGTPNTRELFF. The CDR3, as DNA: TGTGCCAGCAGCTGTGGGACACCGAACACCAGGGAGCTGTTTTTT.

A remark on this clonotype: This may stem from a read error, because a much larger clone lies one nucleotide away. The chain employs TRBV5-5 and TRBJ2-2, with D possibly TRBD2 on 6 matching bases. The CDR3 spans 16 residues. CDR1 and CDR2 (germline): SGHKS, YYEKEE (reference sequence). V lost 0 bases and J 1 base, leaving 10 bases between the germline ends. The CDR3 spells CASSLVRRGNTGELFF. The CDR3 DNA reads TGTGCCAGCAGCTTGGTTAGGCGGGGGAACACCGGGGAGCTGTTTTTT.

This clonotype was picked up one time. This chain uses TRBV6-8 with TRBJ1-6; 8 positions match TRBD1. V dropped 9 bases and J dropped 4; count of bases not matched to a gene: 23. Germline V gives CDR1 MNHGY, CDR2 SAAAGT. This CDR3 is 20 amino acids long. In nucleotides, the CDR3 is TGTGCCAGGAGTGCATTTTTCGTTCGACAGGGGATAGTTTATAATTCACCCCTCCACTTT. Protein product: CARSAFFVRQGIVYNSPLHF.

Note on this clonotype: This sequence may be a read error, since a much larger clone differs from it by one base. The gene calls are TRBV28 and TRBJ1-1; no reliable D call. CDR1 and CDR2 (germline): MDHEN, SYDVKM. The CDR3 has 11 amino acids. The V end was cut by 6 bases, the J end by 10 bases, with 12 bases between. The CDR3 protein is CASRKDLVAFF. The CDR3 DNA reads as TGTGCCAGCAGAAAGGACCTGGTAGCTTTCTTT.

Worth noting for this clonotype: One end of the junction fails to match germline, which may point to a read error. The chain carries TRBV11-2 and TRBJ2-7, with TRBD1 matching 8 bases. Germline V gene lookup returns CDR1 SGHAT and CDR2 FQNNGV. The CDR3 runs 15 residues. CDR3 bases: TGTGCCAGTAGCTCAGGGACAGGCAGAACCTACGAGCGGTACTTC. Translating it yields CASSSGTGRTYERYF.

In the case of this clonotype: The junction departs from the called germline gene at one end, perhaps through a read error. The genes are TRBV4-2 and TRBJ2-7, with 7 bases matching TRBD2. The CDR3 totals 14 residues. Germline-derived CDR1 and CDR2 are LGHNA and YNFKEQ. CDR3 residues: CASSLGGSNYERYF. Here the CDR3 DNA reads TGTGCCAGCAGCCTAGGCGGGAGTAACTACGAGCGGTACTTC.

This clonotype was counted only a few times. This rearrangement joins TRBV20-1 to TRBJ2-5; TRBD1 or TRBD2 may be the D gene (6 bases each). The ends were cut back, 6 bases at V and 3 bases at J, with 11 bases in the middle. CDR3 length: 12 residues. From germline, CDR1 is DFQATT and CDR2 SNEGSKA (reference sequence). Written as DNA, the CDR3 is TGCAGTGCGGTCGGGGGCGAAGAGACCCAGTACTTC. It codes for CSAVGGEETQYF.

This clonotype has ten or more counts. The rearrangement links TRBV5-1 to TRBJ2-2; no reliable D call. The V and J ends lost 5 bases and 3 bases respectively, with 8 bases between them. The germline V gene has CDR1 SGHRS and CDR2 YFSETQ. The CDR3 loop spans 13 amino acids. CDR3 in DNA: TGCGCCAGCAGGGCTGACTACACCGGGGAGCTGTTTTTT. Residues: CASRADYTGELFF.

A note on this clonotype: The conserved closing phenylalanine or tryptophan is absent in this CDR3, likely reflecting a read error. The gene calls are TRBV4-1 and TRBJ2-7, with 10 bases that match TRBD2. The CDR3 is made up of 14 amino acids. Germline lookup yields CDR1 MGHRA and CDR2 YSYEKL. The CDR3 sequence is CACSQGLAAYEQYL. The CDR3 bases are TGCGCCTGCAGCCAAGGACTAGCGGCCTACGAGCAGTACTTA.

This clonotype came up once. This may arise from a read error, as a much more abundant clone is one base away. The chain combines TRBV20-1 with TRBJ2-7, with TRBD2 matching over 7 bases. Germline CDR1 DFQATT, CDR2 SNEGSKA (reference sequence). The CDR3 runs to 13 residues. The CDR3 loop reads CNATRRLADEQYF. The CDR3 DNA follows: TGCAATGCTACCCGGCGGCTAGCGGACGAGCAGTACTTC.

On this clonotype: Just one base apart from a much larger clone, this may be a read error. The chain uses TRBV5-4 and TRBJ1-3; 7 bases map to TRBD1. Germline V CDR1 and CDR2: SGHNT, YYREEE (reference sequence). This CDR3 spans 16 amino acids. The CDR3 region has the DNA TGTGCCAGCAGCTTGGACGGGACAGACTCTGTAAACACCATATATTTT. Its protein product is CASSLDGTDSVNTIYF.

This clonotype was seen at least ten times. The chain links TRBV4-2 to TRBJ1-5; D possibly corresponds to TRBD1 (5 bases). This CDR3 has 16 amino acids. Per germline, CDR1 LGHNA and CDR2 YNFKEQ. V was pared by 0 bases and J by 9 bases, with 18 bases between. The CDR3 is CASSQDVRGGTWPQHF. The CDR3, as DNA: TGTGCCAGCAGCCAAGATGTACGGGGGGGAACTTGGCCCCAGCATTTT.

V gene TRBV20-1 combines with J gene TRBJ2-1; 12 bases line up with TRBD2. J was trimmed by 8 bases and V by 5 bases; bases with no gene match: 13. The CDR3 length is 16 residues. Germline V gene sequence: CDR1 DFQATT, CDR2 SNEGSKA (reference sequence). CDR3 protein: CSALSLAGGLYDEQFF. As DNA, the CDR3 is TGCAGTGCTCTATCCCTAGCGGGAGGGCTATACGATGAGCAGTTCTTC.

The rearrangement joins TRBV7-2 to TRBJ2-5; 15 nucleotides agree with TRBD2. J was trimmed by 4 bases and V by 4 bases; bases with no gene match: 4. The germline gives CDR1 SGHTA, CDR2 FQGNSA. CDR3 length: 16 residues. CDR3: CASSSGLAGGRETQYF. The CDR3 DNA reads TGTGCCAGCAGCTCGGGACTAGCGGGAGGAAGAGAGACCCAGTACTTC.

On this clonotype: The junction shows a germline mismatch at one end, possibly a read error. This sequence joins TRBV5-4 and TRBJ2-2, with 8 bases aligning to TRBD2. The CDR3 is 16 amino acids. Looked up from germline, CDR1 is SGHNT and CDR2 is YYREEE (reference sequence). The DNA of the CDR3 is TGTGTCAGCAGCCTGCTCGGCGGGAGGTGGGCCGGGGAGTTGTTTTTT. Its translation is CVSSLLGGRWAGELFF.

Worth noting for this clonotype: The conserved phenylalanine or tryptophan normally closing the CDR3 is absent here, so this likely arose from a read error. The chain employs TRBV6-2 or TRBV6-3 and TRBJ2-7; D is undetermined. There are 12 residues in the CDR3. Trimming removed 4 bases from V and 3 bases from J, with 7 bases in between. The V gene's germline CDR1 is MNHEY and CDR2 SVGEGT. In nucleotides, the CDR3 is TGTGCCAGCAGTTTAGATTTCTACGAGCAGTACCTC. It codes for CASSLDFYEQYL.

This clonotype came up many times. The chain employs TRBV12-3 or TRBV12-4 and TRBJ1-1, with TRBD1 as a possible D gene (6 bases). Trimming cost V 6 bases and J 0 bases, with 8 bases left between them. The CDR3 sequence is 13 residues long. CDR3 sequence (DNA): TGTGCCAGCAGCGGGGGCCTGAACACTGAAGCTTTCTTT. Residues: CASSGGLNTEAFF.

A word on this clonotype: This sequence may be a read error, since a much larger clone differs from it by one base. The CDR3 spells CSVGQGFQETRYF. CDR3 sequence (DNA): TGCAGCGTAGGCCAGGGCTTCCAAGAGACCCGGTACTTC. The chain uses TRBV29-1 and TRBJ2-5; tentatively, D is TRBD1 (5 bases). This CDR3 comprises 13 residues. Germline V gives CDR1 SQVTM, CDR2 ANQGSEA.

A remark on this clonotype: Because it lacks the conserved phenylalanine or tryptophan at the end, this CDR3 is likely a read error. The DNA is omitted, as the CDR3 cannot be located on it reliably, and the CDR3 follows TCRdb's listing. J is TRBJ2-7 and V is TRBV11-1; the table names TRBD2, a call not compared with the DNA. Germline assignment: CDR1 SGHAT and CDR2 FQDESV (reference sequence). Inclusive of both ends, the CDR3 amounts to 13 amino acids. CDR3 loop: CTSSLSGLLEQYL.

This sequence joins TRBV28 and TRBJ1-5; D gene ambiguous. Germline lookup yields CDR1 MDHEN and CDR2 SYDVKM. The V end lost 7 bases, the J end lost 6 bases, and 10 bases lay between the germline ends. The CDR3 contains 12 residues. CDR3 DNA: TGTGCCAGCACGAGTGGTGGTCAGCCCCAGCATTTT. Translating gives CASTSGGQPQHF.

V and J are TRBV10-3 and TRBJ2-5; TRBD2 aligns across 7 bases. The CDR3 sequence is 16 residues long. Unmatched junction bases numbered 18, after V lost 10 bases and J lost 4 bases. From germline, CDR1 is ENHRY and CDR2 SYGVKD. CDR3 DNA sequence: TGTGCCACCGCCGGGACTATAACTCAGAGGCGAGAGACCCAGTACTTC. Protein sequence: CATAGTITQRRETQYF.

This clonotype was counted once. A read error is possible here, since a much larger clone lies one base away. The chain recombines TRBV10-3 with TRBJ2-7; D gene unclear. This CDR3 region has 12 residues. CDR1 is ENHRY, CDR2 SYGVKD, per germline. The V end lost 7 bases, the J end lost 5 bases, and 12 bases lay between the germline ends. CDR3 in DNA: TGTGCCATCAAAACTCCGAAGCACGAGCAGTACTTC. It specifies CAIKTPKHEQYF.

Notes on this clonotype: Its ends do not fully match the called genes, so a read error is possible. The V call is TRBV11-2, the J call TRBJ2-5; 10 positions agree with TRBD2. This CDR3 is 14 amino acids long. The V gene's germline CDR1 is SGHAT and CDR2 FQNNGV. CDR3 bases: TGTGCCAACAGCCCTAGCGGGGGACAAGAGACCCAGTACTTC. Amino acid sequence: CANSPSGGQETQYF.

This clonotype was observed many times. CDR3 region: CASSLRGVEAFF. CDR3 in DNA: TGTGCCAGCAGCTTGAGGGGGGTTGAAGCTTTCTTT. V is TRBV5-6 and J is TRBJ1-1; weak D call: TRBD1 (6 bases). Trimming removed 1 base from V and 7 bases from J, with 8 bases in between. Germline CDR1 is SGHDT and CDR2 is YYEEEE. This CDR3 is built from 12 residues.

For this clonotype: The CDR3 end shows no conserved phenylalanine or tryptophan, and so a read error is likely. CDR3 sequence: CASSSGTCRTYEQYL. The CDR3 coding sequence is TGTGCCAGCAGCTCTGGGACATGTAGAACCTACGAGCAGTACCTC. The gene calls are TRBV11-2 and TRBJ2-7; TRBD1 might be the D (6 bases). The CDR3 runs 15 residues. The germline V and J ends were trimmed by 4 bases and 2 bases, with 15 bases remaining between them. Germline CDR1 SGHAT, CDR2 FQNNGV.

A word on this clonotype: One end of the junction fails to match germline, which may point to a read error. This CDR3 reads CASSLSSQSSLAENIQYF. The CDR3 nucleotides are TGTGCCAGCAGCTTATCTTCTCAGTCATCCTTAGCCGAAAACATTCAGTACTTC. The V gene is TRBV7-9, the J gene TRBJ2-4; D uncertain. The CDR3 sequence is 18 residues long. Germline lookup yields CDR1 SEHNR and CDR2 FQNEAQ (reference sequence).

About this clonotype itself: The conserved closing phenylalanine or tryptophan is absent in this CDR3, likely reflecting a read error. The DNA is omitted, as the CDR3 cannot be located on it reliably, and the CDR3 follows TCRdb's listing. The chain uses TRBV6-2 or TRBV6-3 and TRBJ2-7; TRBD1 was called by the table and not checked on the DNA. Ends included, the CDR3 has 13 residues. Looked up from germline, CDR1 is MNHEY and CDR2 is SVGEGT. CDR3: CASGQGYSYEEYL.

As regards this clonotype: At one end, the junction sequence differs from germline, possibly due to a read error. The chain uses TRBV4-2 and TRBJ2-3; tentatively, D is TRBD2 (8 bases). Per the germline V gene, CDR1 is LGHNA and CDR2 is YNFKEQ. The CDR3 is made up of 19 amino acids. CDR3 protein: CASSMEGLVGGRGTDTQNF. As DNA, the CDR3 is TGTGCCAGCAGCATGGAGGGACTAGTGGGGGGCCGAGGGACAGATACGCAGAATTTT.